One sample yielded the 26 T cell receptor beta chains listed below, sequenced in a study of Graves' ophthalmopathy and Graves' hyperthyroidism (dated by TCRdb to 2016 to 2019). Sequencing relied on an Illumina HiSeq 2000. TCR beta CDR3 regions were amplified from RNA transcripts for repertoire sequencing. A first-round RT-PCR used HTBI primers with the Qiagen OneStep RT-PCR kit, followed by a second-round multiplex PCR, size selection and purification. The public reads were quality trimmed at Q25 with fastp and then assembled into clones with MiXCR by TCRdb, keeping productive beta chains. Rows merge per CDR3 protein into single entries with the most common DNA and genes. This sample gives about 240,000 distinct CDR3 sequences in total; about 46% of them show up just once. The ten largest clones take up roughly 50% of the sample. Sequencing was performed on peripheral blood. Receptors originate from an adult man with Graves' ophthalmopathy.

The chain carries TRBV5-4 and TRBJ2-7; D remains ambiguous. V lost 7 bases to trimming and J lost 5 bases, with 13 bases between them. The CDR3 is 12 amino acids. Germline V lookup: CDR1 SGHNT, CDR2 YYREEE (reference sequence). The CDR3, as DNA: TGTGCCAGCGGACGGCAGGACGACGAGCAGTACTTC. This gives the protein CASGRQDDEQYF.

The sample holds a few counts of this clonotype. V gene TRBV20-1 combines with J gene TRBJ1-1, with 8 bases that match TRBD1. Germline V gene lookup returns CDR1 DFQATT and CDR2 SNEGSKA (reference sequence). Unmatched junction bases numbered 7, after V lost 6 bases and J lost 4 bases. CDR3 size: 13 residues. The DNA of the CDR3 is TGCAGTGCGGACCCTACAGGGGGCACTGAAGCTTTCTTT. Encoded protein: CSADPTGGTEAFF.

V is TRBV19 and J is TRBJ2-5; 13 bases are shared with TRBD2. The CDR3 contains 17 residues. V dropped 5 bases and J dropped 2; count of bases not matched to a gene: 8. Germline V gives CDR1 LNHDA, CDR2 SQIVND (reference sequence). CDR3 amino acids: CASSSRTSGRRQETQYF. In DNA, the CDR3 is TGTGCCAGTAGTTCAAGGACTAGCGGGAGACGGCAAGAGACCCAGTACTTC. Drawing the rest from reference TRBV19 and TRBJ2-5, the complete variable domain is DGGITQSPKYLFRKEGQNVTLSCEQNLNHDAMYWYRQDPGQGLRLIYYSQIVNDFQKGDIAEGYSVSREKKESFPLTVTSAQKNPTAFYLCASSSRTSGRRQETQYFGPGTRLLVL.

This clonotype was observed many times. CDR3 in amino acids: CASSAFDGVASGGELFF. The CDR3 bases are TGTGCCAGCAGTGCTTTTGACGGGGTAGCATCAGGCGGGGAGCTGTTTTTT. The chain joins TRBV25-1 to TRBJ2-2, with D perhaps TRBD2 (5 bases). Germline loops: CDR1 MGHDK, CDR2 SYGVNS. CDR3 length equals 17 residues. With 4 bases removed from V and 7 bases from J, the gap between germline ends came to 22 bases.

In DNA, the CDR3 is TGTGCCAGCAGCTTAGGACTAGCGGGAGTTCATGAGACCCAGTACTTC. Its translation is CASSLGLAGVHETQYF. The rearrangement links TRBV7-9 to TRBJ2-5, with 12 positions matching TRBD2. The CDR3 has 16 residues. The germline CDR1 and CDR2 sequences are SEHNR and FQNEAQ (reference sequence). With 1 base clipped from V and 5 bases from J, the junction kept 5 bases outside the gene matches.

The CDR3 region is CASSPSLAGLGETQYF. The CDR3 DNA reads TGCGCCAGCAGCCCGTCCTTAGCGGGACTGGGAGAGACCCAGTACTTC. The chain recombines TRBV5-1 with TRBJ2-5; 8 bases fit TRBD2. The junction had 12 bases not matched to a gene; V was cut back by 4 bases and J by 4 bases. In germline, CDR1 is SGHRS, CDR2 YFSETQ. The CDR3 is made up of 16 amino acids.

This rearrangement joins TRBV6-5 to TRBJ2-7, with 9 nucleotides matching TRBD1. Losses at the gene ends were 6 bases for V and 5 bases for J; bases not matched to a gene: 11. Germline loops: CDR1 MNHEY, CDR2 SVGAGI. This CDR3 is 15 amino acids long. CDR3 loop: CASRLPGQGRHEQYF. The DNA for the CDR3 is TGTGCCAGCAGACTGCCGGGACAGGGTCGCCACGAGCAGTACTTC.

This clonotype was seen more than once but under ten times. This chain connects TRBV19 to TRBJ1-1; perhaps TRBD1 as D (5 bases). The germline V and J ends were trimmed by 0 bases and 12 bases, with 14 bases remaining between them. Germline V gene data show CDR1 as LNHDA and CDR2 as SQIVND (reference sequence). The CDR3 contains 13 residues. The CDR3 nucleotides read TGTGCCAGTAGTATAGAGGGCTGGCGGACACCTTTCTTT. Translated: CASSIEGWRTPFF.

The CDR3 loop reads CSARTGEGLYNEQYF. Here the CDR3 DNA reads TGCAGTGCTAGGACAGGGGAAGGGCTCTACAATGAGCAGTACTTC. The chain uses TRBV20-1 and TRBJ2-1, with TRBD1 identical over 8 bases. TRBJ2-7 matches the DNA end more closely, so the J call is doubtful. Germline CDR1 reads DFQATT; CDR2 reads SNEGSKA (reference sequence). This CDR3 contains 15 residues.

This chain uses TRBV7-6 with TRBJ2-7, with D maybe TRBD1 (6 bases). This CDR3 region has 14 residues. Trimming stripped 5 bases from V and 0 bases from J, with 11 bases between. In germline, CDR1 is SGHVS, CDR2 FNYEAQ. CDR3 sequence reads: CASSADRNSYEQYF. CDR3 in DNA: TGTGCCAGCAGCGCAGACAGGAACTCCTACGAGCAGTACTTC.

Comment on this clonotype: A read error may be the cause here, since a much bigger clone is one base away. This CDR3 is CAISELPASNSGANVLTF. The CDR3 region has the DNA TGTGCCATCAGTGAGTTACCGGCGTCGAACTCTGGGGCCAACGTCCTGACTTTC. The V call is TRBV10-3, the J call TRBJ2-6; D unresolved. The CDR3 has 18 amino acids. Germline V CDR1 and CDR2: ENHRY, SYGVKD. V was cut by 1 base and J by 0 bases, with 13 bases left in between.

This clonotype came up a few times. The CDR3 loop is CASSPDEQYF. Written as DNA, the CDR3 is TGTGCCAGCAGTCCCGACGAGCAGTACTTC. The V and J genes are TRBV2 and TRBJ2-7, with D hard to call. CDR3 length: 10 residues. Trimming left V 5 bases short and J 5 bases short, with 4 bases between. Germline CDR1 and CDR2: SNHLY and FYNNEI.

The table lists this clonotype with a few counts. The V call is TRBV15, the J call TRBJ1-1, with D uncertain. The CDR3 is made up of 13 amino acids. Trimming removed 3 bases from V and 5 bases from J, with 10 bases in between. Germline values: CDR1 LNHNV, CDR2 YYDKDF (reference sequence). The CDR3 here is CATSRALGTEAFF. The CDR3 DNA is TGTGCCACCAGCAGGGCCCTGGGGACTGAAGCTTTCTTT.

This clonotype was seen repeatedly, ten times or more. The chain has TRBV28 and TRBJ1-4; the D is unclear. The V gene lost 5 bases and the J gene lost 0 bases, with 10 bases spanning the gap. Per germline, CDR1 MDHEN and CDR2 SYDVKM. CDR3 length equals 15 residues. CDR3 coding DNA: TGTGCCAGCAGTCCCGACGGTGCAACTAATGAAAAACTGTTTTTT. It translates to CASSPDGATNEKLFF. The full variable domain, its missing parts supplied by reference TRBV28 and TRBJ1-4, is DVKVTQSSRYLVKRTGEKVFLECVQDMDHENMFWYRQDPGLGLRLIYFSYDVKMKEKGDIPEGYSVSREKKERFSLILESASTNQTSMYLCASSPDGATNEKLFFGSGTQLSVL.

The chain carries TRBV19 and TRBJ1-5; D possibly corresponds to TRBD1 (5 bases). Deletions cut 7 bases from V and 2 bases from J, with 15 bases between. The CDR3 runs to 15 residues. In germline, CDR1 is LNHDA, CDR2 SQIVND (reference sequence). The CDR3 DNA reads TGTGCCAGTACCGCGGGGCAGGGCGGCAATCAGCCCCAGCATTTT. It yields the protein CASTAGQGGNQPQHF.

The rearrangement links TRBV15 to TRBJ1-4; D is uncertain. This CDR3 has 14 residues. CDR1 and CDR2 (germline): LNHNV, YYDKDF (reference sequence). Trimming took off 4 bases at V and 3 bases at J, with 9 bases between the two ends. The CDR3 loop reads CATSIEEANEKLFF. The CDR3 nucleotides read TGTGCCACCAGCATAGAGGAAGCTAATGAAAAACTGTTTTTT.

A few counts support this clonotype. Here the CDR3 reads CASTGQALAAFF. The CDR3 DNA sequence: TGCGCCAGCACCGGACAGGCCCTTGCGGCTTTCTTT. The chain carries TRBV10-1 and TRBJ1-1, with 7 positions matching TRBD1. V shed 7 bases, J shed 11 bases, and the junction held 10 bases outside the gene matches. The CDR3 loop spans 12 amino acids. Germline CDR1 and CDR2: WNHNN and SYGVQD (reference sequence).

The chain links TRBV5-1 to TRBJ1-2; TRBD1 matches at 10 bases. CDR1 and CDR2 from the germline V gene are SGHRS and YFSETQ. CDR3 length equals 15 residues. The trim removed 0 bases at V and 7 bases at J, leaving 6 bases unmatched. DNA for the CDR3: TGCGCCAGCAGCTTGGAGGGACAGGGGCTCGTTGGCTACACCTTC. Translating it yields CASSLEGQGLVGYTF.

This clonotype was seen only once. This chain uses TRBV2 with TRBJ2-7; the D gene is possibly TRBD1 (6 bases). Germline CDR1 reads SNHLY; CDR2 reads FYNNEI. V lost 6 bases to trimming and J lost 7 bases, with 19 bases between them. There are 14 residues in the CDR3. CDR3 DNA sequence: TGTGCCAGCAGGGCCGGTACAGGGTCTGGGGAGCAGTACTTC. Its protein is CASRAGTGSGEQYF.

The chain couples TRBV9 to TRBJ1-6; 10 positions match TRBD1. V shed 4 bases, J shed 6 bases, and the junction held 1 base outside the gene matches. CDR3 length: 14 residues. Germline values: CDR1 SGDLS, CDR2 YYNGEE. CDR3 loop: CASSRTGGNSPLHF. Written as DNA, the CDR3 is TGTGCCAGCAGCCGGACAGGGGGTAATTCACCCCTCCACTTT.

The gene calls are TRBV5-6 and TRBJ2-2; 7 nucleotides line up with TRBD1. Per the germline V gene, CDR1 is SGHDT and CDR2 is YYEEEE. J was trimmed by 7 bases and V by 2 bases; bases with no gene match: 5. There are 14 residues in the CDR3. In DNA form, the CDR3 reads TGTGCCAGCAGCTTACAGGGGAAGGACGGGGAGCTGTTTTTT. Translated, it gives CASSLQGKDGELFF.

This rearrangement joins TRBV10-3 to TRBJ1-2; tentatively, D is TRBD1 (6 bases). The CDR3 is 14 amino acids. CDR1 ENHRY and CDR2 SYGVKD come from the germline V gene. V was cut by 6 bases and J by 4 bases, with 15 bases left in between. The CDR3 DNA reads as TGTGCCATCAGCGGGGGCAGGGTCGGCTATGGCTACACCTTC. It translates to CAISGGRVGYGYTF.

In this sample, this clonotype turned up a few times. The rearrangement joins TRBV9 to TRBJ1-6, with D hard to call. V was cut by 4 bases and J by 7 bases, with 6 bases left in between. CDR1 SGDLS and CDR2 YYNGEE come from the germline V gene. The CDR3 is 12 residues long. In nucleotides, the CDR3 is TGTGCCAGCAGCTTCGACAATTCACCCCTCCACTTT. As protein: CASSFDNSPLHF. The full variable domain, with the rest looked up from reference TRBV9 and TRBJ1-6, is DSGVTQTPKHLITATGQRVTLRCSPRSGDLSVYWYQQSLDQGLQFLIQYYNGEERAKGNILERFSAQQFPDLHSELNLSSLELGDSALYFCASSFDNSPLHFGNGTRLTVT.

A few counts support this clonotype. The gene calls are TRBV10-3 and TRBJ2-7; D unresolved. From germline, CDR1 is ENHRY and CDR2 SYGVKD. Trimming left V 4 bases short and J 0 bases short, with 7 bases between. The CDR3 loop spans 13 amino acids. The CDR3, as DNA: TGTGCCATCAGTGGCACCTTCTCCTACGAGCAGTACTTC. Encoded protein: CAISGTFSYEQYF.

The gene calls are TRBV24-1 and TRBJ2-5, with 7 bases that match TRBD1. The CDR3 totals 17 residues. The V segment lost 4 bases and the J segment 5 bases; nucleotides outside the gene matches: 15. CDR1 is KGHDR and CDR2 is SFDVKD in the germline V gene. The CDR3 is CATSDRSSGGLGETQYF. CDR3 in DNA: TGTGCCACCAGTGACCGTTCCTCAGGGGGTCTTGGGGAGACCCAGTACTTC.

This clonotype was observed a handful of times. This chain connects TRBV9 to TRBJ1-2; tentative D call: TRBD1 (6 bases). Germline V lookup: CDR1 SGDLS, CDR2 YYNGEE. The CDR3 is 12 amino acids. V was trimmed by 2 bases and J by 8 bases, leaving 10 bases between them. The CDR3 DNA reads as TGTGCCAGCAGCGTCTCAGGGGCCGGCTACACCTTC. Translated, it gives CASSVSGAGYTF. Full variable domain (outside the CDR3, taken from reference TRBV9 and TRBJ1-2): DSGVTQTPKHLITATGQRVTLRCSPRSGDLSVYWYQQSLDQGLQFLIQYYNGEERAKGNILERFSAQQFPDLHSELNLSSLELGDSALYFCASSVSGAGYTFGSGTRLTVV.